The sequence of this TCR beta chain was determined in a study of blood T cell repertoires in COVID-19. Study-wide background: Sites in the United States, Italy and Spain provided acute and convalescent COVID-19 samples.

This table comes from immunoSEQ multiplex PCR, and its TCRdb copy is limited to in-frame clones, with some not included. The sample lists tens of thousands of clones, about 85% seen once, with over 9.5% in the top ten. Sequencing input: peripheral blood. The sequence came from a man between 60 and 75 years old with COVID-19, enrolled during active disease.

The CDR3 spells CASKYRESDTQYF. In DNA, the CDR3 is TGTGCCAGCAAATACAGGGAGTCAGATACGCAGTATTTT. The chain has TRBV11-3 and TRBJ2-3; a possible D gene is TRBD1 (6 bases). The CDR3 spans 13 residues. Trimming shortened V by 7 bases and J by 4 bases, and 12 bases separated the two germline ends. Germline V gene data show CDR1 as SGHNT and CDR2 as YENEEA.